This TCR beta chain was obtained from a study of shared clonotypes between healthy human individuals. TCRdb's copy holds only in-frame clones and misses some; the assay was immunoSEQ multiplex PCR. The table lists about 1.9 million clones, 93% of them singletons. Terminally differentiated effector memory CD45RA+ cells were excluded from the naive CD8 cells, which were CD45RO-negative and positively selected for CCR7. The V and J ends lost 5 bases and 1 base respectively, with 14 bases between them. The V gene's germline CDR1 is MDHEN and CDR2 SYDVKM. There are 16 residues in the CDR3. This TCR was recovered from a man aged 18 to 29 in good health. Some clones in this sample may be carry-over from other donors' samples. Sequences were obtained from naive CD8+ T cells from PBMCs. The gene calls are TRBV28 and TRBJ2-2; D assignment may be TRBD1 or TRBD2 (5 bases each). CDR3 bases: TGTGCCAGCAGTCCCCGCCGGGACCAGAACACCGGGGAGCTGTTTTTT. Translated, it gives CASSPRRDQNTGELFF. The entire variable domain, with the rest obtained from reference TRBV28 and TRBJ2-2, is as follows: DVKVTQSSRYLVKRTGEKVFLECVQDMDHENMFWYRQDPGLGLRLIYFSYDVKMKEKGDIPEGYSVSREKKERFSLILESASTNQTSMYLCASSPRRDQNTGELFFGEGSRLTVL.